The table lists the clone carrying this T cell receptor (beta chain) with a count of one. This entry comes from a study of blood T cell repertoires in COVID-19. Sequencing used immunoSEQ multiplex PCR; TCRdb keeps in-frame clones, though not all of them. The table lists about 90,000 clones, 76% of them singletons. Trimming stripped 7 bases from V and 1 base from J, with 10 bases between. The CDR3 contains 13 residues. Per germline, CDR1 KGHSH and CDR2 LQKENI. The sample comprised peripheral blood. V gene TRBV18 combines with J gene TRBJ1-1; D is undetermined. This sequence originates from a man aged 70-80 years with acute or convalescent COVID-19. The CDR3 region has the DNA TGTGCCAGCTTAAGAGAAAGGAACACTGAAGCTTTCTTT. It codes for CASLRERNTEAFF.